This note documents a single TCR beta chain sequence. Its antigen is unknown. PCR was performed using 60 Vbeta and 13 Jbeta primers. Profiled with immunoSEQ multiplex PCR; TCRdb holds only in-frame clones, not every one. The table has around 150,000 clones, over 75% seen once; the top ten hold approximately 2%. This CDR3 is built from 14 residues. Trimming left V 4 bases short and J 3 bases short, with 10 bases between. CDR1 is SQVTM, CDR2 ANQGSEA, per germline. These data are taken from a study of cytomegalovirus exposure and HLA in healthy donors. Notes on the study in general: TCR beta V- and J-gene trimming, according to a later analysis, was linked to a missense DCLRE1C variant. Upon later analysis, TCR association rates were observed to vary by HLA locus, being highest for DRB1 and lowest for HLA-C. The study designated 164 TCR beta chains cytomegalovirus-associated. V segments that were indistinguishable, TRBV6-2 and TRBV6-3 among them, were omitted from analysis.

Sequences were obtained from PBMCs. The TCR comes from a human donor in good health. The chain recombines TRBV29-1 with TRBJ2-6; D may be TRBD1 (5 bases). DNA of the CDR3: TGCAGCGTTGTTGACAGAGGTGGGGCCAACGTCCTGACTTTC. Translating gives CSVVDRGGANVLTF.